These 25 T cell receptor beta chains were all obtained from the same sample, sequenced in a study of blood T cell repertoires in COVID-19. Sequenced by immunoSEQ multiplex PCR; TCRdb stores in-frame clones only, minus some. Of about 190,000 clones in the sample, nearly 90% were seen once. Sequenced input: peripheral blood. These receptors were taken from a middle-aged man with acute or convalescent COVID-19.

The CDR3 region is CASSARWQTDTQYF. CDR3 DNA sequence: TGTGCCAGCAGCGCCAGGTGGCAGACAGATACGCAGTATTTT. The V call is TRBV9, the J call TRBJ2-3, with D hard to call. The CDR3 is made up of 14 amino acids. Looked up from germline, CDR1 is SGDLS and CDR2 is YYNGEE. Trimming took 3 bases from V and 3 from J, leaving 11 bases between them.

This CDR3 is CASTERQTTSRELFF. The CDR3 DNA sequence: TGCGCCAGCACGGAGAGGCAGACAACTTCGAGGGAACTGTTTTTT. This chain connects TRBV4-1 to TRBJ1-4; D is unresolved. Per germline, CDR1 MGHRA and CDR2 YSYEKL. This CDR3 has 15 amino acids. The germline V and J ends were trimmed by 7 bases and 12 bases, with 24 bases remaining between them.

This chain joins TRBV6-5 and TRBJ2-7; TRBD1 is a possible D gene (5 bases). Germline CDR1 is MNHEY and CDR2 is SVGAGI. This CDR3 contains 14 residues. The ends were cut back, 5 bases at V and 5 bases at J, with 16 bases in the middle. CDR3: CASSQQAFWDEQYF. The CDR3 bases are TGTGCCAGCAGTCAACAGGCCTTCTGGGACGAGCAGTACTTC.

V gene TRBV7-9 combines with J gene TRBJ2-6; the match to TRBD1 covers 7 bases. V lost 11 bases to trimming and J lost 4 bases; unmatched junction nucleotides: 5. From germline, CDR1 is SEHNR and CDR2 FQNEAQ (reference sequence). The CDR3 sequence is 13 residues long. CDR3 protein: CAGTGAGANVLTF. The CDR3 DNA sequence: TGTGCCGGAACAGGGGCCGGGGCCAACGTCCTGACTTTC.

The chain joins TRBV7-9 to TRBJ2-2; D gene ambiguous. Germline CDR1 and CDR2: SEHNR and FQNEAQ (reference sequence). There are 13 residues in the CDR3. Trimming took 2 bases from V and 5 from J, leaving 6 bases between them. CDR3 in amino acids: CASSLLGTGELFF. CDR3 nucleotides: TGTGCCAGCAGCTTACTCGGGACCGGGGAGCTGTTTTTT.

For this clone: The junction departs from germline at one end; a sequencing error may be responsible. J is TRBJ2-1 and V is TRBV3-1 (or the pseudogene TRBV3-2), with 8 bases aligning to TRBD1. This CDR3 contains 14 residues. From germline, CDR1 is LGHDT and CDR2 YNNKEL (reference sequence). The CDR3 DNA sequence: TGTGCCAGCAGCCAAAGGGCAGGGGGCGGTCTCCAAGTCTTC. Translated: CASSQRAGGGLQVF.

The chain combines TRBV21-1 with TRBJ1-4; the table's TRBD1 call for D was not verified on the DNA. TRBV21-1 is a pseudogene. The CDR3 totals 20 residues. The CDR3, as DNA: TGTGCCAGCAGCAGCCCACAGGACAGGGGGCGAACGGCAACTAATGAAAAACTGTTTTTT. This encodes CASSSPQDRGRTATNEKLFF.

In its sample, this clone was seen once. V is TRBV20-1 and J is TRBJ1-6; no clear D gene. Trimming cost V 3 bases and J 1 base, with 16 bases left between them. The germline V gene encodes CDR1 DFQATT and CDR2 SNEGSKA (reference sequence). This CDR3 spans 17 amino acids. This chain's CDR3 is CSASSLVEGSYNSPLHF. The CDR3, as DNA: TGCAGTGCTAGTAGTTTAGTCGAGGGTTCCTATAATTCACCCCTCCACTTT.

The J gene is TRBJ2-3, the V gene TRBV27; 12 nucleotides match TRBD1. CDR1 and CDR2 from the germline V gene are MNHEY and SMNVEV (reference sequence). The CDR3 sequence is 20 residues long. V was clipped by 2 bases and J by 4 bases; unmatched bases: 16. The DNA for the CDR3 is TGTGCCAGCAGTTTAAGGGCCGGGACAGGGGGCGTTTACCCCGCAGATACGCAGTATTTT. Translated, it gives CASSLRAGTGGVYPADTQYF.

DNA for the CDR3: TGTGCCAGCAGCGTAGAGGTGGCGGGAGTCGCCGGGGAGCTGTTTTTT. Protein sequence: CASSVEVAGVAGELFF. V usage is TRBV9 and J usage is TRBJ2-2; 7 positions match TRBD2. The CDR3 is made up of 16 amino acids. Germline lookup yields CDR1 SGDLS and CDR2 YYNGEE. With 0 bases clipped from V and 6 bases from J, the junction kept 8 bases outside the gene matches.

The gene calls are TRBV6-2 or TRBV6-3 and TRBJ1-1; D is perhaps TRBD1 (5 bases). Trimming took 0 bases from V and 6 from J, leaving 11 bases between them. This CDR3 has 14 residues. Germline assignment: CDR1 MNHEY and CDR2 SVGEGT. The CDR3 here is CASSYSGRRAEAFF. CDR3 nucleotides: TGTGCCAGCAGTTACTCGGGGCGGCGAGCTGAAGCTTTCTTT.

The chain combines TRBV6-2 or TRBV6-3 with TRBJ2-1, with 8 nucleotides matching TRBD2. The CDR3 runs to 16 residues. CDR1 and CDR2 from the germline V gene are MNHEY and SVGEGT. Losses at the gene ends were 2 bases for V and 7 bases for J; bases not matched to a gene: 10. This chain's CDR3 is CASSYLPSGRVNEQFF. The CDR3 nucleotides are TGTGCCAGCAGTTACCTCCCCAGCGGGAGAGTAAATGAGCAGTTCTTC.

The chain links TRBV4-1 to TRBJ2-2; 12 bases line up with TRBD2. V was clipped by 3 bases and J by 4 bases; unmatched bases: 9. CDR1 is MGHRA and CDR2 is YSYEKL in the germline V gene. The CDR3 has 18 amino acids. CDR3 sequence (DNA): TGCGCCAGCAGCCATGGGCTAGCGGGAGGGCCGTTCACCGGGGAGCTGTTTTTT. Translating gives CASSHGLAGGPFTGELFF.

The V call is TRBV11-2, the J call TRBJ2-1; 7 bases match TRBD2. The J segment lost 5 bases and the V segment lost 5 bases, leaving 9 bases of the junction unmatched. Germline values: CDR1 SGHAT, CDR2 FQNNGV. This CDR3 comprises 15 residues. The CDR3 DNA reads as TGTGCCAGCAGCAAAGGACTAGACGGAGACAATGAGCAGTTCTTC. This sequence encodes CASSKGLDGDNEQFF.

This clone was counted once. As DNA, the CDR3 is TGTGCCAGCAGCTTAGAAGGGACTAGCGGGAATGAGCAGTTCTTC. Translating gives CASSLEGTSGNEQFF. The rearrangement joins TRBV7-6 to TRBJ2-1, with TRBD2 matching over 12 bases. V lost 1 base to trimming and J lost 7 bases; unmatched junction nucleotides: 2. The CDR3 has 15 amino acids. The germline gives CDR1 SGHVS, CDR2 FNYEAQ.

The rearrangement links TRBV2 to TRBJ2-2, with D possibly TRBD1 on 6 matching bases. V was cut by 7 bases and J by 5 bases, with 11 bases left in between. CDR1 SNHLY and CDR2 FYNNEI come from the germline V gene. The CDR3 consists of 13 residues. CDR3 loop: CASKKQGTGELFF. DNA of the CDR3: TGTGCCAGCAAGAAACAGGGAACCGGGGAGCTGTTTTTT.

This chain uses TRBV5-1 with TRBJ2-5; tentative D call: TRBD1 (6 bases). The germline gives CDR1 SGHRS, CDR2 YFSETQ. The CDR3 is 16 amino acids. Trimming cost V 4 bases and J 4 bases, with 20 bases left between them. The CDR3 bases are TGCGCCAGCAGCATAACGAGGCAGGGGAAGGGAGAGACCCAGTACTTC. It codes for CASSITRQGKGETQYF.

V gene TRBV30 combines with J gene TRBJ2-7, with TRBD2 matching over 10 bases. The CDR3 is 15 residues long. The germline gives CDR1 GTSNPN, CDR2 SVGIG (reference sequence). V lost 0 bases to trimming and J lost 5 bases; unmatched junction nucleotides: 7. The CDR3 loop reads CAWSVSSGSRDEQYF. CDR3 in DNA: TGTGCCTGGAGTGTATCTAGCGGGAGTCGGGACGAGCAGTACTTC. The full variable domain, rest sourced from reference TRBV30 and TRBJ2-7, is SQTIHQWPATLVQPVGSPLSLECTVEGTSNPNLYWYRQAAGRGLQLLFYSVGIGQISSEVPQNLSASRPQDRQFILSSKKLLLSDSGFYLCAWSVSSGSRDEQYFGPGTRLTVT.

This clone was recorded only once. The J gene is TRBJ1-1, the V gene TRBV6-6; tentative D call: TRBD1 (6 bases). The CDR3 sequence is 12 residues long. With 4 bases removed from V and 7 bases from J, the gap between germline ends came to 10 bases. Germline values: CDR1 MNHNY, CDR2 SVGAGI (reference sequence). CDR3 DNA sequence: TGTGCCAGCAGTTTCAGGGGTGTTGAAGCTTTCTTT. It encodes CASSFRGVEAFF.

The chain uses TRBV29-1 and TRBJ2-2; TRBD1 aligns across 9 bases. Germline V gene lookup returns CDR1 SQVTM and CDR2 ANQGSEA. After removal of 6 bases from V and 13 bases from J, the junction contained 12 bases not matched to a gene. The CDR3 totals 13 residues. CDR3 bases: TGCAGCGTAAGGGACAGGGCGTCCGAGGGGCTGTTTTTT. Its protein product is CSVRDRASEGLFF.

The rearrangement joins TRBV7-6 to TRBJ2-6; no clear D gene. The CDR3 sequence is 17 residues long. Germline V gene lookup returns CDR1 SGHVS and CDR2 FNYEAQ. Trimming cost V 1 base and J 0 bases, with 10 bases left between them. CDR3 sequence reads: CASSLVAAVSGANVLTF. The CDR3 DNA reads as TGTGCCAGCAGCTTAGTGGCGGCGGTCTCTGGGGCCAACGTCCTGACTTTC.

This clone has a single count. The chain has TRBV27 and TRBJ1-2; 7 bases fit TRBD1. Per the germline V gene, CDR1 is MNHEY and CDR2 is SMNVEV (reference sequence). The length of the CDR3 is 16 residues. Germline trimming cut 0 bases from V and 6 bases from J; bases unmatched to any gene: 10. This CDR3 is CASSLSAIHRGDGYTF. CDR3 DNA: TGTGCCAGCAGTTTATCTGCGATTCACAGGGGCGATGGCTACACCTTC.

The chain recombines TRBV2 with TRBJ2-7; 7 bases line up with TRBD2. This CDR3 spans 13 amino acids. Looked up from germline, CDR1 is SNHLY and CDR2 is FYNNEI. V was pared by 6 bases and J by 7 bases, with 9 bases of the junction left unmatched. For the CDR3, the DNA is TGTGCCAGCAGCCGGGAGGCCCTGGGGGAGCAGTACTTC. Amino acid sequence: CASSREALGEQYF.

The chain is built from TRBV6-4 and TRBJ1-1; 8 bases match TRBD1. The CDR3 covers 16 residues. Trimming removed 6 bases from V and 4 bases from J; junction bases left unmatched: 13. Germline loops: CDR1 MRHNA, CDR2 SNTAGT. The CDR3 region is CASSRQGFEWSTEAFF. CDR3 in DNA: TGTGCCAGCAGCAGACAGGGGTTTGAGTGGAGCACTGAAGCTTTCTTT.

V and J are TRBV7-2 and TRBJ2-2, with a weak D call TRBD2 (5 bases). V lost 5 bases, J lost 6 bases, and 13 bases lay in between. The CDR3 sequence is 14 residues long. From germline, CDR1 is SGHTA and CDR2 FQGNSA. The CDR3 DNA follows: TGTGCCAGCAGCACCCAACTAGTTTCCGGGGAGCTGTTTTTT. Translating it yields CASSTQLVSGELFF. Variable domain in full (rest from reference TRBV7-2 and TRBJ2-2): GAGVSQSPSNKVTEKGKDVELRCDPISGHTALYWYRQSLGQGLEFLIYFQGNSAPDKSGLPSDRFSAERTGGSVSTLTIQRTQQEDSAVYLCASSTQLVSGELFFGEGSRLTVL.